A selection of T cell receptor beta chains follows, all from one sample in a study of T cell changes during pregnancy in multiple sclerosis. Clones were read by immunoSEQ multiplex PCR, and TCRdb kept only the in-frame ones, dropping some. Of 84,000 or so clones listed, about 94% were seen once; the top ten hold 2% to 2.5%. The sequenced sample was peripheral blood, obtained in the third trimester of pregnancy. The receptors were sampled from a female donor with multiple sclerosis, enrolled in a pregnancy study. CDR3s include the opening cysteine and the closing phenylalanine or tryptophan. The order of the fields is J gene, D gene, V gene, clone size, CDR3 DNA, CDR3 protein. D genes are given only for firm matches. Rows give clone size only sometimes, using once, few, many, or a class for an expanded clone.

j_call: TRBJ2-3
d_call: NA
v_call: TRBV6-6
clone_size: NA
cdr3_nt: TGTGCCAGCATGGGTCGGGGCACAGATACGCAGTATTTT
cdr3_aa: CASMGRGTDTQYF

j_call: TRBJ2-7
d_call: NA
v_call: TRBV11-2
clone_size: NA
cdr3_nt: TGTGCCAGCAGCTCATACGAGCAGTACTTC
cdr3_aa: CASSSYEQYF

j_call: TRBJ1-3
d_call: TRBD1
v_call: TRBV5-1
clone_size: NA
cdr3_nt: TGCGCCAGCAGCTTGGCAGGGGGAATATCTGGAAACACCATATATTTT
cdr3_aa: CASSLAGGISGNTIYF

j_call: TRBJ2-7
d_call: NA
v_call: TRBV7-9
clone_size: NA
cdr3_nt: TGTGCCAGCAGCTTGGGACAACGCTCCTACGAGCAGTACTTC
cdr3_aa: CASSLGQRSYEQYF

j_call: TRBJ1-2
d_call: NA
v_call: TRBV15
clone_size: NA
cdr3_nt: TGTGCCACCAGCAGAGGGTTGGGCAGGGCGTATGGCTACACCTTC
cdr3_aa: CATSRGLGRAYGYTF

j_call: TRBJ2-3
d_call: TRBD2
v_call: TRBV9
clone_size: NA
cdr3_nt: TGTGCCAGCAGTCAAACCCCCCTAGCGGGGATTGCAGATACGCAGTATTTT
cdr3_aa: CASSQTPLAGIADTQYF

j_call: TRBJ2-7
d_call: NA
v_call: TRBV21-1
clone_size: NA
cdr3_nt: TGTGCCAGCAGCAAAGCCCAGTTCCAGGGGGCATTCTCCTACGAGCAGTACTTC
cdr3_aa: CASSKAQFQGAFSYEQYF

j_call: TRBJ2-7
d_call: TRBD1
v_call: TRBV2
clone_size: NA
cdr3_nt: TGTGCCAGCGCCCCGGGACAGGGGGGTATCGAGCAGTACTTC
cdr3_aa: CASAPGQGGIEQYF

j_call: TRBJ1-1
d_call: TRBD1
v_call: TRBV5-1
clone_size: NA
cdr3_nt: TGCGCCAGCAGCCCAGGACAGGCGAACACTGAAGCTTTCTTT
cdr3_aa: CASSPGQANTEAFF

j_call: TRBJ1-1
d_call: TRBD1
v_call: TRBV13
clone_size: NA
cdr3_nt: TGTGCCAGCAGAAGCGGGACAGGGGGATTCGGGGCTGAAGCTTTCTTT
cdr3_aa: CASRSGTGGFGAEAFF

j_call: TRBJ2-2
d_call: TRBD1
v_call: TRBV5-4
clone_size: NA
cdr3_nt: TGTGCCAGCAGCTTGCTCTCTGCAGGGGGCCCACCGAACACCGGGGAGCTGTTTTTT
cdr3_aa: CASSLLSAGGPPNTGELFF

j_call: TRBJ1-2
d_call: TRBD1
v_call: TRBV6-5
clone_size: NA
cdr3_nt: TGTGCCAGCAGTTACAGGGACAGCAACTATGGCTACACCTTC
cdr3_aa: CASSYRDSNYGYTF

j_call: TRBJ2-6
d_call: NA
v_call: TRBV5-6
clone_size: NA
cdr3_nt: TGTGCCAGCAGCTTGGAACAGATCTGGGCCAACGTCCTGACTTTC
cdr3_aa: CASSLEQIWANVLTF

j_call: TRBJ1-3
d_call: NA
v_call: TRBV6-6
clone_size: NA
cdr3_nt: TGTGCCAGCAGTTACGAGGATTCAGGAAACACCATATATTTT
cdr3_aa: CASSYEDSGNTIYF

j_call: TRBJ2-3
d_call: TRBD2
v_call: TRBV4-1
clone_size: NA
cdr3_nt: TGCGCCAGCAGCCAAGGGGAGGCGGGGGGGGGCCCAGATACGCAGTATTTT
cdr3_aa: CASSQGEAGGGPDTQYF

j_call: TRBJ2-1
d_call: TRBD2
v_call: TRBV5-1
clone_size: NA
cdr3_nt: TGCGCCAGCAGCTTGTCGGCGGGGGGGCCTTGGAATGAGCAGTTCTTC
cdr3_aa: CASSLSAGGPWNEQFF

j_call: TRBJ2-1
d_call: NA
v_call: TRBV2
clone_size: NA
cdr3_nt: NA
cdr3_aa: CVPAVRGSLDEQFF

j_call: TRBJ1-3
d_call: NA
v_call: TRBV27
clone_size: NA
cdr3_nt: TGTGCCAGCAGTTTGAGGGCCGGAGGTTCTGGAAACACCATATATTTT
cdr3_aa: CASSLRAGGSGNTIYF

j_call: TRBJ1-5
d_call: NA
v_call: TRBV2
clone_size: NA
cdr3_nt: TGTGCCAGCAGTGATGAACAGGGTAACCATCAGCCCCAGCATTTT
cdr3_aa: CASSDEQGNHQPQHF

j_call: TRBJ1-2
d_call: NA
v_call: TRBV6-5
clone_size: NA
cdr3_nt: TGTGCCAGCAGTTACTCAAAGGTCCAGGACTATGGCTACACCTTC
cdr3_aa: CASSYSKVQDYGYTF

j_call: TRBJ2-4
d_call: TRBD2
v_call: TRBV5-1
clone_size: NA
cdr3_nt: TGCGCCAGCAGACTAACGGTGACTAGCGGGGTGGGAGCCAAAAACATTCAGTACTTC
cdr3_aa: CASRLTVTSGVGAKNIQYF

j_call: TRBJ2-1
d_call: TRBD2
v_call: TRBV5-4
clone_size: NA
cdr3_nt: TGTGCCAGCAGCTTGGCCCCCACTACTAGCGGGGGGGGCAATGAGCAGTTCTTC
cdr3_aa: CASSLAPTTSGGGNEQFF

j_call: TRBJ1-2
d_call: TRBD1
v_call: TRBV11-2
clone_size: NA
cdr3_nt: TGTGCCAGCAGCTCTTCAGGGGGCTCCTATGGCTACACCTTC
cdr3_aa: CASSSSGGSYGYTF

j_call: TRBJ2-5
d_call: TRBD2
v_call: TRBV6-5
clone_size: NA
cdr3_nt: TGTGCCAGCAGGCGGGGACTAGCGGGGGAAGAGACCCAGTACTTC
cdr3_aa: CASRRGLAGEETQYF

j_call: TRBJ2-5
d_call: NA
v_call: TRBV7-3
clone_size: NA
cdr3_nt: TGTGCCAGCAGCAAAACGGTTTGGGAGACCCAGTACTTC
cdr3_aa: CASSKTVWETQYF

j_call: TRBJ1-6
d_call: NA
v_call: TRBV9
clone_size: once
cdr3_nt: TGTGCCAGCAGCGTAGTTGGTACAGGGAATTCACCCCTCCACTTT
cdr3_aa: CASSVVGTGNSPLHF

j_call: TRBJ2-5
d_call: TRBD2
v_call: TRBV14
clone_size: NA
cdr3_nt: TGTGCCAGCGCCGTTGGGGGGGTATATTTTCAAGAGACCCAGTACTTC
cdr3_aa: CASAVGGVYFQETQYF

j_call: TRBJ1-6
d_call: NA
v_call: TRBV9
clone_size: NA
cdr3_nt: TGTGCCAGCAGCGTAGAAGAGGGGGAGAATAATTCACCCCTCCACTTT
cdr3_aa: CASSVEEGENNSPLHF

j_call: TRBJ2-7
d_call: NA
v_call: TRBV30
clone_size: NA
cdr3_nt: TGTGCCTGCTCCGGGACTTACGAGCAGTACTTC
cdr3_aa: CACSGTYEQYF

j_call: TRBJ1-1
d_call: NA
v_call: TRBV6-5
clone_size: NA
cdr3_nt: TGTGCCAGCAGTTACTCCCAGATACGAAGTGAAGCTTTCTTT
cdr3_aa: CASSYSQIRSEAFF

j_call: TRBJ2-2
d_call: TRBD1
v_call: TRBV10-3
clone_size: NA
cdr3_nt: TGTGCCATCAGACAGGGGGCGGGCGGGGAGCTGTTTTTT
cdr3_aa: CAIRQGAGGELFF

j_call: TRBJ2-7
d_call: TRBD1
v_call: TRBV7-6
clone_size: NA
cdr3_nt: TGTGCCAGCAGCATAGACAGGGTACGCGACGAGCAGTACTTC
cdr3_aa: CASSIDRVRDEQYF

j_call: TRBJ2-5
d_call: NA
v_call: TRBV2
clone_size: NA
cdr3_nt: TGTGCCAGCAACCCGGGATTAGAGACCCAGTACTTC
cdr3_aa: CASNPGLETQYF

j_call: TRBJ2-5
d_call: NA
v_call: TRBV7-8
clone_size: NA
cdr3_nt: TGTGCCAGCAGCCACCAAGGAGTCCAGAGGACCCAGTACTTC
cdr3_aa: CASSHQGVQRTQYF

j_call: TRBJ2-3
d_call: NA
v_call: TRBV13
clone_size: once
cdr3_nt: TGTGCCAGCGCCCACAGGACGGGTCTTGGGGATACGCAGTATTTT
cdr3_aa: CASAHRTGLGDTQYF

j_call: TRBJ1-2
d_call: TRBD1
v_call: TRBV5-4
clone_size: NA
cdr3_nt: TGTGCCAGCAGTACAACGACAGGGGTAAACGGCTACACCTTC
cdr3_aa: CASSTTTGVNGYTF

j_call: TRBJ1-6
d_call: TRBD1
v_call: TRBV11-2
clone_size: NA
cdr3_nt: TGTGCCAGCAGTTCCAGGGGGGAGGAATCACCCCTCCACTTT
cdr3_aa: CASSSRGEESPLHF

j_call: TRBJ2-7
d_call: NA
v_call: TRBV28
clone_size: NA
cdr3_nt: TGTGCCAGCAGTTTATACGGGTATATGTCCCACGAGCAGTACTTC
cdr3_aa: CASSLYGYMSHEQYF

j_call: TRBJ2-5
d_call: NA
v_call: TRBV5-1
clone_size: NA
cdr3_nt: TGCGCCAGCAGCTTGGCCAGGCCAGGGGAGAGGGAGACCCAGTACTTC
cdr3_aa: CASSLARPGERETQYF

j_call: TRBJ2-7
d_call: TRBD2
v_call: TRBV5-4
clone_size: NA
cdr3_nt: TGTGCCAGCAGCCCCGGAGCGGGGGGCTCCTACGAGCAGTACTTC
cdr3_aa: CASSPGAGGSYEQYF

j_call: TRBJ2-7
d_call: NA
v_call: TRBV13
clone_size: once
cdr3_nt: TGTGCCAGCAGCTTAGTTGGTACATCTCCGTACTTC
cdr3_aa: CASSLVGTSPYF

j_call: TRBJ1-5
d_call: NA
v_call: TRBV2
clone_size: NA
cdr3_nt: TGTGCCAGCAGTGGGACAGATTACACCAATCAGCCCCAGCATTTT
cdr3_aa: CASSGTDYTNQPQHF

j_call: TRBJ1-6
d_call: NA
v_call: TRBV7-9
clone_size: NA
cdr3_nt: TGTGCCAGCAGCTTGGCGGGGACTTTCTCCAGTTCCTATAATTCACCCCTCCACTTT
cdr3_aa: CASSLAGTFSSSYNSPLHF

j_call: TRBJ2-5
d_call: TRBD2
v_call: TRBV7-2
clone_size: once
cdr3_nt: TGTGCCAGCAGCCCGGCCCCGCGGGGGGGAAGAGAGACCCAGTACTTC
cdr3_aa: CASSPAPRGGRETQYF

j_call: TRBJ2-1
d_call: TRBD2
v_call: TRBV4-1
clone_size: NA
cdr3_nt: TGCGCCAGCAGCCTTTACAATAGCGGGAACAATGAGCAGTTCTTC
cdr3_aa: CASSLYNSGNNEQFF

j_call: TRBJ2-3
d_call: TRBD2
v_call: TRBV10-2
clone_size: NA
cdr3_nt: TGCGCCAGCAGTCTAGCGGGGGGGCTAGGAGATACGCAGTATTTT
cdr3_aa: CASSLAGGLGDTQYF

j_call: TRBJ1-2
d_call: NA
v_call: TRBV5-6
clone_size: NA
cdr3_nt: TGTGCCAGCAGCTTGCGACAGATTAACTATGGCTACACCTTC
cdr3_aa: CASSLRQINYGYTF

j_call: TRBJ2-7
d_call: TRBD2
v_call: TRBV11-2
clone_size: NA
cdr3_nt: TGTGCCAGCAGCTTCCGACTAGCGGAACAGTACTTC
cdr3_aa: CASSFRLAEQYF

j_call: TRBJ2-1
d_call: NA
v_call: TRBV2
clone_size: NA
cdr3_nt: TGTGCCAGCAGTGAAGGTTATCTTTGGCAGTTCTTC
cdr3_aa: CASSEGYLWQFF

j_call: TRBJ2-7
d_call: NA
v_call: TRBV5-4
clone_size: once
cdr3_nt: TGTGCCAGCAGCCTCGACAGAGCCTACGAGCAGTACTTC
cdr3_aa: CASSLDRAYEQYF

j_call: TRBJ2-2
d_call: NA
v_call: TRBV9
clone_size: NA
cdr3_nt: TGTGCCAGCAGCGTAAGGTCAGGAAGCGGGGAGCTGTTTTTT
cdr3_aa: CASSVRSGSGELFF

j_call: TRBJ2-6
d_call: NA
v_call: TRBV11-3
clone_size: once
cdr3_nt: TGTGCCAGCAGCCCCGGAGTCTTATCTGGGGCCAACGTCCTGACTTTC
cdr3_aa: CASSPGVLSGANVLTF

j_call: TRBJ2-7
d_call: TRBD2
v_call: TRBV6-5
clone_size: NA
cdr3_nt: TGTGCCAGCAGTTACGGTCCGCGACTAGCGGGCGAGCAGTACTTC
cdr3_aa: CASSYGPRLAGEQYF

j_call: TRBJ2-5
d_call: TRBD1
v_call: TRBV4-2
clone_size: NA
cdr3_nt: TGTGCCAGCAGCCAAGAGGACAGGCAGGGAGAGACCCAGTACTTC
cdr3_aa: CASSQEDRQGETQYF

j_call: TRBJ2-2
d_call: TRBD2
v_call: TRBV30
clone_size: NA
cdr3_nt: TGTGCCTGGAGTGTACTAGCGGGGGGGCCCACCGGGGAGCTGTTTTTT
cdr3_aa: CAWSVLAGGPTGELFF

j_call: TRBJ2-1
d_call: NA
v_call: TRBV5-1
clone_size: NA
cdr3_nt: TGCGCCAGCAGCTTGAAACAGGGAGCCTACAATGAGCAGTTCTTC
cdr3_aa: CASSLKQGAYNEQFF

j_call: TRBJ2-1
d_call: TRBD2
v_call: TRBV4-2
clone_size: NA
cdr3_nt: TGTGCCAGCAGCCAAGGGCTAGCGGGGAACAATGAGCAGTTCTTC
cdr3_aa: CASSQGLAGNNEQFF

j_call: TRBJ2-2
d_call: NA
v_call: TRBV7-9
clone_size: NA
cdr3_nt: TGTGCCAGCAGTCCCCAGGGGAGCGGGGAGCTGTTTTTT
cdr3_aa: CASSPQGSGELFF

j_call: TRBJ1-1
d_call: NA
v_call: TRBV18
clone_size: NA
cdr3_nt: TGTGCCAGCTCACAGGGAGCCGCGAACACTGAAGCTTTCTTT
cdr3_aa: CASSQGAANTEAFF

j_call: TRBJ1-6
d_call: TRBD1
v_call: TRBV12-5
clone_size: NA
cdr3_nt: TGTGCTAGTGGTGCTGGGACAGGGCGGGTTTCACCCCTCCACTTT
cdr3_aa: CASGAGTGRVSPLHF